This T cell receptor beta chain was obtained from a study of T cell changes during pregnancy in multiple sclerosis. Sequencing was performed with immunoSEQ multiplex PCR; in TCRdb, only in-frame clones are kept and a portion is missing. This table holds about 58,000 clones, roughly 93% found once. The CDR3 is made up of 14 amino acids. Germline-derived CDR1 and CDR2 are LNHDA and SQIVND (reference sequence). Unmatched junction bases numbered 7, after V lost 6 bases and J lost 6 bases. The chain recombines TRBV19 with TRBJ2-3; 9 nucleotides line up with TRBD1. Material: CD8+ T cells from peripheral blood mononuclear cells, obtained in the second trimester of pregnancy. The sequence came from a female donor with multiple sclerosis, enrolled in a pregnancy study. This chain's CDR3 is CASSPGQGWDTQYF. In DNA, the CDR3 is TGTGCCAGTAGCCCCGGACAGGGGTGGGATACGCAGTATTTT.